These T cell receptor beta chains were read from a single sample in a study of cytomegalovirus exposure and HLA in healthy donors. The table came from immunoSEQ multiplex PCR; TCRdb's copy has only in-frame clones and leaves some out. This table holds 110,000 or so clones, under 90% found once. The specimen sequenced was PBMCs. The source of these receptors is a woman aged 18-35 years in good health and CMV-seronegative. Both conserved end residues are part of each CDR3. Fields, in order: J gene, V gene, D gene, clone size, CDR3 DNA, CDR3 protein. D genes are given only for firm matches. A row's size may be missing; if present it is once, few, many or a size class.

j_gene: TRBJ2-1
v_gene: TRBV4-1
d_gene: TRBD1
abundance: -
CDR3nt: TGCGCCAGCAGCCAAGATATTATCAGGGGGCGGACTCTACCTTACAATGAGCAGTTCTTC
CDR3aa: CASSQDIIRGRTLPYNEQFF

j_gene: TRBJ1-5
v_gene: TRBV6-5
d_gene: -
abundance: -
CDR3nt: TGTGCCAGCAGTTCCGGGTCGGGTCAGCCCCAGCATTTT
CDR3aa: CASSSGSGQPQHF

j_gene: TRBJ2-5
v_gene: TRBV7-2
d_gene: TRBD2
abundance: -
CDR3nt: TGTGCCAGCAGCTCCCAGCGGGGGCGATCAGAGACCCAGTACTTC
CDR3aa: CASSSQRGRSETQYF

j_gene: TRBJ2-5
v_gene: TRBV15
d_gene: TRBD2
abundance: -
CDR3nt: TGTGCCACCAGCAGGACTAGCGGGGGGCGGCAAGAGACCCAGTACTTC
CDR3aa: CATSRTSGGRQETQYF

j_gene: TRBJ2-7
v_gene: TRBV13
d_gene: -
abundance: -
CDR3nt: TGTGCCAGCAGTTTTAAGACAGATTCCTACGAGCAGTACTTC
CDR3aa: CASSFKTDSYEQYF

j_gene: TRBJ1-1
v_gene: TRBV29-1
d_gene: -
abundance: -
CDR3nt: TGCAGCGTTCCCAGTTGGAACACTGAAGCTTTCTTT
CDR3aa: CSVPSWNTEAFF

j_gene: TRBJ2-1
v_gene: TRBV2
d_gene: TRBD2
abundance: -
CDR3nt: TGTGCCAGCAGACCGGGACTAGCGGCCTACAATGAGCAGTTCTTC
CDR3aa: CASRPGLAAYNEQFF

j_gene: TRBJ1-5
v_gene: TRBV30
d_gene: -
abundance: -
CDR3nt: TGTGCCTGGAGTGCCACAGGGACCAATCAGCCCCAGCATTTT
CDR3aa: CAWSATGTNQPQHF

j_gene: TRBJ2-6
v_gene: TRBV28
d_gene: TRBD1
abundance: -
CDR3nt: TGTGCCAGCCTAGAGAGAGGTGGACAGGGGGCTAATGGGGCCAACGTCCTGACTTTC
CDR3aa: CASLERGGQGANGANVLTF

j_gene: TRBJ1-2
v_gene: TRBV10-3
d_gene: -
abundance: -
CDR3nt: TGTGCCATCAGTGAGTATGACTTCCCAAGCTACACCTTC
CDR3aa: CAISEYDFPSYTF

j_gene: TRBJ1-2
v_gene: TRBV11-2
d_gene: -
abundance: -
CDR3nt: TGTGCCAGCAGCCCCCTGGGACTTTCTTTCTATGGCTACACCTTC
CDR3aa: CASSPLGLSFYGYTF

j_gene: TRBJ2-7
v_gene: TRBV21-1
d_gene: -
abundance: -
CDR3nt: -
CDR3aa: CASSKVGTGNSLSSYEQYF

j_gene: TRBJ1-1
v_gene: TRBV30
d_gene: TRBD1
abundance: -
CDR3nt: TGTGCCTGGAGTAGGGGGCTCCTTCAACTGACTGAAGCTTTCTTT
CDR3aa: CAWSRGLLQLTEAFF

j_gene: TRBJ2-1
v_gene: TRBV25-1
d_gene: TRBD2
abundance: -
CDR3nt: TGTGCCAGCAGTCAACGCGGTAGCGGGGGGTCCTACAATGAGCAGTTCTTC
CDR3aa: CASSQRGSGGSYNEQFF

j_gene: TRBJ2-7
v_gene: TRBV18
d_gene: -
abundance: -
CDR3nt: TGTGCCAGCTCACCAAGGGGAAACACCTACGAGCAGTACTTC
CDR3aa: CASSPRGNTYEQYF

j_gene: TRBJ1-4
v_gene: TRBV5-1
d_gene: -
abundance: few
CDR3nt: TGCGCCAGCAGCCTGACAGGCGCAACTAATGAAAAACTGTTTTTT
CDR3aa: CASSLTGATNEKLFF

j_gene: TRBJ2-7
v_gene: TRBV6-1
d_gene: TRBD1
abundance: -
CDR3nt: TGTGCCAGCAGTGAAGCGGGACAGGGTCTTTACGAGCAGTACTTC
CDR3aa: CASSEAGQGLYEQYF

j_gene: TRBJ2-7
v_gene: TRBV2
d_gene: -
abundance: once
CDR3nt: TGTGCCAGCAGCCCACAAGTAACCGAGCAGTACTTC
CDR3aa: CASSPQVTEQYF

j_gene: TRBJ1-1
v_gene: TRBV4-3
d_gene: TRBD1
abundance: -
CDR3nt: TGCGCCAGCAGTCACAATACAGGGGGCACTGAAGCTTTCTTT
CDR3aa: CASSHNTGGTEAFF

j_gene: TRBJ2-6
v_gene: TRBV9
d_gene: -
abundance: -
CDR3nt: TGTGCCAGCAGCCCCGGGTACATTGGCGCTGGGGCCAACGTCCTGACTTTC
CDR3aa: CASSPGYIGAGANVLTF

j_gene: TRBJ2-7
v_gene: TRBV28
d_gene: -
abundance: -
CDR3nt: TGTGCCAGCAGTCCTTGGGCCCCCCCCTACGAGCAGTACTTC
CDR3aa: CASSPWAPPYEQYF

j_gene: TRBJ2-3
v_gene: TRBV5-1
d_gene: -
abundance: -
CDR3nt: TGCGCCAGCAGCTTGATGACAGGAAAAGATACGCAGTATTTT
CDR3aa: CASSLMTGKDTQYF

j_gene: TRBJ1-1
v_gene: TRBV10-2
d_gene: -
abundance: -
CDR3nt: TGCGCCAGCAGTGGTACCCTAAAGTCCACTGAAGCTTTCTTT
CDR3aa: CASSGTLKSTEAFF

j_gene: TRBJ2-3
v_gene: TRBV27
d_gene: TRBD2
abundance: -
CDR3nt: TGTGCCAGCGTAGCGGGAGGAGGATATACGCAGTATTTT
CDR3aa: CASVAGGGYTQYF

j_gene: TRBJ2-3
v_gene: TRBV28
d_gene: -
abundance: -
CDR3nt: TGTGCCAGCAGTTTCTTGAGTCTAGCAGATACGCAGTATTTT
CDR3aa: CASSFLSLADTQYF

j_gene: TRBJ1-1
v_gene: TRBV9
d_gene: TRBD1
abundance: few
CDR3nt: TGTGCCAGCAGCGGGGTCCCGGGACAGGGGGACACTGAAGCTTTCTTT
CDR3aa: CASSGVPGQGDTEAFF

j_gene: TRBJ2-5
v_gene: TRBV5-1
d_gene: -
abundance: -
CDR3nt: TGCGCCAGCAGCCTTATCGGGGAGACCCAGTACTTC
CDR3aa: CASSLIGETQYF

j_gene: TRBJ1-5
v_gene: TRBV10-1
d_gene: TRBD1
abundance: -
CDR3nt: TGCGCCAGCAGTCCAGGGGGAGAACAGCCCCAGCATTTT
CDR3aa: CASSPGGEQPQHF

j_gene: TRBJ2-7
v_gene: TRBV11-2
d_gene: -
abundance: -
CDR3nt: TGTGCCAGCAGCTTTGGGCTATACGAGCAGTACTTC
CDR3aa: CASSFGLYEQYF

j_gene: TRBJ2-7
v_gene: TRBV2
d_gene: -
abundance: -
CDR3nt: TGTGCCAGCAAGCCGCTCGGGGGTACCTACGAGCAGTACTTC
CDR3aa: CASKPLGGTYEQYF

j_gene: TRBJ2-7
v_gene: TRBV28
d_gene: -
abundance: few
CDR3nt: TGTGCCAGCAGTTTAGGCGGGGTAGAGCAGTACTTC
CDR3aa: CASSLGGVEQYF

j_gene: TRBJ1-4
v_gene: TRBV5-8
d_gene: -
abundance: -
CDR3nt: TGTGCCAGCAGCTTGGCAGAGGCTAATGAAAAACTGTTTTTT
CDR3aa: CASSLAEANEKLFF

j_gene: TRBJ1-1
v_gene: TRBV28
d_gene: -
abundance: few
CDR3nt: TGTGCCAGCGAGGTCGGAATGAACACTGAAGCTTTCTTT
CDR3aa: CASEVGMNTEAFF

j_gene: TRBJ1-1
v_gene: TRBV10-3
d_gene: TRBD1
abundance: -
CDR3nt: TGTGCCATCAGCCCGGGACAGGGGGCTCTTACCAACACTGAAGCTTTCTTT
CDR3aa: CAISPGQGALTNTEAFF

j_gene: TRBJ2-1
v_gene: TRBV4-1
d_gene: -
abundance: -
CDR3nt: TGCGCCAGCAGCCCACTAGGGCTTGATGAGCAGTTCTTC
CDR3aa: CASSPLGLDEQFF

j_gene: TRBJ1-1
v_gene: TRBV6-1
d_gene: -
abundance: -
CDR3nt: TGTGCCAGCAGTGAAGCTGGGCGGGTTGGGACTGAAGCTTTCTTT
CDR3aa: CASSEAGRVGTEAFF

j_gene: TRBJ2-5
v_gene: TRBV28
d_gene: TRBD2
abundance: -
CDR3nt: TGTGCCAGCAGTTGGGATAGCGGGGAAGTAGAGACCCAGTACTTC
CDR3aa: CASSWDSGEVETQYF

j_gene: TRBJ1-5
v_gene: TRBV6-4
d_gene: -
abundance: once
CDR3nt: TGTGCCAGCAGTGTCACGAGGGATCAGCCCCAGCATTTT
CDR3aa: CASSVTRDQPQHF

j_gene: TRBJ1-1
v_gene: TRBV5-8
d_gene: -
abundance: -
CDR3nt: TGTGCCAGCAGCTGGCCCGGGACAAGGAGAATGAACACTGAAGCTTTCTTT
CDR3aa: CASSWPGTRRMNTEAFF

j_gene: TRBJ2-3
v_gene: TRBV28
d_gene: TRBD2
abundance: -
CDR3nt: TGTGCCAGCAGTTTAGGGAGGAGCGGGGTCGGGGATACGCAGTATTTT
CDR3aa: CASSLGRSGVGDTQYF